This T cell receptor beta chain was found in a study of OX40 agonist ivuxolimab in advanced cancers. Background on the study: An anti-OX40 (CD134) antibody with agonistic activity, ivuxolimab, was administered to patients. Earlier treatment with anti-PD-1, anti-PD-L1 or anti-CTLA-4 was permitted, and about 40% had received some.

Worth noting for this clone: Its matching antigen is unknown.

Using immunoSEQ multiplex PCR, the repertoire was profiled, and TCRdb retains in-frame clones only, with some absent. Of about 72,000 clones detected, roughly 80% appear once; the ten largest clones hold more than 4%. Study-wide results and limits: Dose levels from 0.1 to 3.0 mg/kg saw CD4+ and CD8+ blood T cells expand clonally by week 6. Expanded clones were, on average, more numerous among CD8+ T cells than CD4+.

The sequence derives from an adult with an advanced solid tumor such as melanoma, head and neck, liver or kidney cancer. Sequenced material: CD4+ or CD8+ T cells sorted from blood, taken in a trial of the OX40 agonist ivuxolimab.

The CDR3 sequence: CASSMNLDYGYTF. The DNA for the CDR3 is TGTGCCAGCAGCATGAACCTCGATTATGGCTACACCTTC. The genes are TRBV5-5 and TRBJ1-2; D gene unclear. The CDR3 sequence is 13 residues long. Germline CDR1 SGHKS, CDR2 YYEKEE (reference sequence). V was cut by 4 bases and J by 5 bases, with 12 bases left in between.